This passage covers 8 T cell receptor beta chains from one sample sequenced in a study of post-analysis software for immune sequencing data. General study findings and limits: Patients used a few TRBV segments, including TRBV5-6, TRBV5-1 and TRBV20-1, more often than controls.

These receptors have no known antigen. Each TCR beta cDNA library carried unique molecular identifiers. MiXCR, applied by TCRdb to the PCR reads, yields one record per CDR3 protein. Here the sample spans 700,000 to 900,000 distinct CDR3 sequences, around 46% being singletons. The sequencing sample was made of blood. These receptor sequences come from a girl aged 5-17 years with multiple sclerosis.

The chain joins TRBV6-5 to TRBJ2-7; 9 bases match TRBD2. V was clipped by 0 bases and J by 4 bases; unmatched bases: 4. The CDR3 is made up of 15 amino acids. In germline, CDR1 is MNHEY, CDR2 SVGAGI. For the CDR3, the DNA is TGTGCCAGCAGTTACTCGAAGACTAGCGGTTACGAGCAGTACTTC. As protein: CASSYSKTSGYEQYF.

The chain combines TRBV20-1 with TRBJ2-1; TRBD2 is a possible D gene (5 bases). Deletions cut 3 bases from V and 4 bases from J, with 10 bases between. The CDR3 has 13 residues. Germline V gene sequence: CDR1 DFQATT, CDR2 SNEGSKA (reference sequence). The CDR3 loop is CSASERRYNEQFF. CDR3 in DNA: TGCAGTGCTAGCGAGCGGCGGTACAATGAGCAGTTCTTC.

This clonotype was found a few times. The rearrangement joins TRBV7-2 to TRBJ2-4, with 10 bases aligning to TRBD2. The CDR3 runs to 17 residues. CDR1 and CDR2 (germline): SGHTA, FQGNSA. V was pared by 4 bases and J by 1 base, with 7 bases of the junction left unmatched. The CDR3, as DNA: TGTGCCAGCAGCTCCAATAGCGGGAGGCTGGCCAAAAACATTCAGTACTTC. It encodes CASSSNSGRLAKNIQYF. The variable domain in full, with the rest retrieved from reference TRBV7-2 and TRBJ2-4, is GAGVSQSPSNKVTEKGKDVELRCDPISGHTALYWYRQSLGQGLEFLIYFQGNSAPDKSGLPSDRFSAERTGGSVSTLTIQRTQQEDSAVYLCASSSNSGRLAKNIQYFGAGTRLSVL.

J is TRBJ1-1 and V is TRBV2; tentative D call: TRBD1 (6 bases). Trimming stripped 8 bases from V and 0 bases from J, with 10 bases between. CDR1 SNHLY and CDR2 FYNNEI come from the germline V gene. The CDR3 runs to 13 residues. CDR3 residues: CASGQYMNTEAFF. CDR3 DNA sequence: TGTGCCAGCGGACAGTATATGAACACTGAAGCTTTCTTT.

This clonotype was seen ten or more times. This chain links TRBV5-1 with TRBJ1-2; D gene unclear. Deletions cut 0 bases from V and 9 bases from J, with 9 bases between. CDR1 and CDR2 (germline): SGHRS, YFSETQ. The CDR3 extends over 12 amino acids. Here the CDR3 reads CASSLESVSYTF. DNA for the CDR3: TGCGCCAGCAGCTTGGAGTCAGTGAGCTACACCTTC.

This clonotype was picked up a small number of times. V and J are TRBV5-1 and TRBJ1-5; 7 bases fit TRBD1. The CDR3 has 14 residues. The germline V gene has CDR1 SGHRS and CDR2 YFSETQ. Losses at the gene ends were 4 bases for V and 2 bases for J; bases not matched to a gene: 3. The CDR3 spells CASSDTGGNQPQHF. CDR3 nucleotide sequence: TGCGCCAGCAGCGATACAGGGGGCAATCAGCCCCAGCATTTT.

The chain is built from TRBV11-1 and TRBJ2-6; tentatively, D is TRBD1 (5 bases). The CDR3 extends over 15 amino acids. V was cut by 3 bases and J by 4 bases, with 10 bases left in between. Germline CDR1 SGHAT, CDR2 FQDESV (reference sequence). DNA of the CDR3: TGTGCCAGCAGCTTTCAGGGTGGCGGGGCCAACGTCCTGACTTTC. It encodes CASSFQGGGANVLTF.

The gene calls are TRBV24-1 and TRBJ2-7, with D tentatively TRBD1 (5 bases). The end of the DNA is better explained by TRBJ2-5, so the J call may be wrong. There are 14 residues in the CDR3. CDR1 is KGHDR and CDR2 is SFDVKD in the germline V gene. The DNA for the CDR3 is TGTGCCACCAGTGACTGGGGCTTAAAAGAGACCCAGTACTTC. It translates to CATSDWGLKETQYF.